This is a list of T cell receptor beta chains from one sample in a study of prognosis after radiotherapy for stage I lung cancer. TCRdb passed the multiplex PCR reads through MiXCR, listing each CDR3 protein once. In the table there are about 51,000 distinct CDR3 sequences, 30% to 35% of which are singletons. Here the sequenced sample was PBMCs, taken before or after stereotactic body radiation therapy (not recorded which). Receptors were obtained from a donor at least 50 years old with non-small cell lung cancer. Each CDR3 is given with its conserved first and last residue. The D gene is left open where the match is weak. Clone size appears in some rows only: once, few, many, or a class for an expanded clone.

TRBV12-3/TRBV12-4	TRBJ2-5	NA	many	TGTGCCAGCAGTCCCGGGTCGGGGTCCCAAGAGACCCAGTACTTC	CASSPGSGSQETQYF
TRBV7-6	TRBJ1-2	NA	NA	TGTGCCAGCAGCTTACAGTTGGAGGGGAATGGCTACACCTTC	CASSLQLEGNGYTF
TRBV30	TRBJ1-2	NA	medium-sized	TGTGCCTGGAGTCACCAGGGAGGTAACTATGGCTACACCTTC	CAWSHQGGNYGYTF
TRBV29-1	TRBJ2-7	NA	NA	TGCAGAGACGGGACTCCATACGAGCAGTACTTC	CRDGTPYEQYF
TRBV3-1	TRBJ1-1	TRBD1	many	TGTGCCAGCAGCCTCCGGACAGGGGGCCTGAACACTGAAGCTTTCTTT	CASSLRTGGLNTEAFF
TRBV12-3/TRBV12-4	TRBJ1-1	NA	many	TGTGCCAGCTCCTGGACAGCGACCAACACTGAAGCTTTCTTT	CASSWTATNTEAFF
TRBV19	TRBJ2-7	NA	NA	TGTGCCCATCGGAGGTGGTGGTTCGGCGAGCATTACTTC	CAHRRWWFGEHYF
TRBV6-1	TRBJ2-3	NA	NA	TGTGCCACCTCGAGGGAGGTTTTCACAGATACGCAGTATTTT	CATSREVFTDTQYF
TRBV7-2	TRBJ2-2	TRBD1	many	TGTGCCAGCAGCCGTAGACAGGGGGCGGGCGGGGAGCTGTTTTTT	CASSRRQGAGGELFF
TRBV4-2	TRBJ2-7	TRBD1	many	TGTGCCAGCAGCCGGGGGACAGGGGCTGCCTACGAGCAGTACTTC	CASSRGTGAAYEQYF
TRBV5-1	TRBJ2-5	NA	many	TGCGCCAGCAGCCGGGGCACAGAAGAGACCCAGTACTTC	CASSRGTEETQYF
TRBV6-5	TRBJ2-7	NA	NA	TGTGCCAGCAGTTACCGGCCGACTATCGGGGAGTATGAGCATTACTTC	CASSYRPTIGEYEHYF
TRBV6-1	TRBJ2-1	NA	NA	TGTGCCAGCAGTGCCCTTCTGGTGGACAAATACAATGAGCAGTTCTTC	CASSALLVDKYNEQFF
TRBV6-5	TRBJ2-6	NA	many	TGTGCCAGCAGTTACCCCAGGGCTGGGGCCAACGTCCTGACTTTC	CASSYPRAGANVLTF
TRBV6-9	TRBJ1-2	TRBD1	many	TGTGCCAGCAGTTACGAGGGACAGGGGTTGTTCGGCTACACCTTC	CASSYEGQGLFGYTF
TRBV18	TRBJ2-7	TRBD1	many	TGTGCCAGCTCACCACAGGGGGCGGATACAAGCGAGCAGTACTTC	CASSPQGADTSEQYF
TRBV18	TRBJ2-7	TRBD2	NA	TGTGCCAGATCACCACCGCACACTAGCGGGAGCTACGAGCAGTACTTC	CARSPPHTSGSYEQYF
TRBV2	TRBJ2-5	TRBD1	many	TGTGCCAGCTCCGGGACAGGGCTCCGGGAGACCCAGTACTTC	CASSGTGLRETQYF
TRBV6-2/TRBV6-3	TRBJ2-1	NA	many	TGTGCCAGCAGAGCCCGTGTGGATGAGCAGTTCTTC	CASRARVDEQFF
TRBV6-1	TRBJ1-1	TRBD1	many	TGTGCCAGCAGCAACAGCAAGGGGGCTGGCCCGGAAGCTTTCTTT	CASSNSKGAGPEAFF
TRBV9	TRBJ2-3	TRBD2	NA	TGTGCCAGCAGCGTAGAGGGATCTAGCGGGGGGCGCAGGCGCACAGATACGCAGTATTTT	CASSVEGSSGGRRRTDTQYF
TRBV5-8	TRBJ1-1	NA	many	TGTGCCAGCAGGGGGCGCACTGAAGCTTTCTTT	CASRGRTEAFF
TRBV2	TRBJ2-5	TRBD1	NA	TGTGCCAGCAGTGGGACAGGGCAAGAGACCCAGTACTTC	CASSGTGQETQYF
TRBV5-1	TRBJ2-1	NA	medium-sized	TGTGCCAGCAGCTTAGGGCCGTACAATGAGCAGTTCTTC	CASSLGPYNEQFF
TRBV6-5	TRBJ2-2	TRBD2	many	TGTGCCAGCAGTTCAAAGACTAGCGGGAGGGTTCGGAACACCGGGGAGCTGTTTTTT	CASSSKTSGRVRNTGELFF
TRBV7-2	TRBJ2-2	NA	many	TGTGCCAGCAGCGGCAGGGCTATTAGCTTTCCCGGGGAGCTGTTTTTT	CASSGRAISFPGELFF
TRBV29-1	TRBJ1-1	NA	many	TGCAGCGTTGAATCGGGGAGGGGCACTGAAGCTTTCTTT	CSVESGRGTEAFF
TRBV6-1	TRBJ2-1	NA	many	TGTGCCAGCACCCCGAGGGGCAATGAGCAGTTCTTC	CASTPRGNEQFF
TRBV12-3/TRBV12-4	TRBJ1-5	NA	many	TGTGCCAGCAGTTTTCAATATCAGCCCCAGCATTTT	CASSFQYQPQHF
TRBV3-1	TRBJ1-2	NA	NA	TGTGTCAGCAGCCATGGACAGATAGCGCGAGGCTACACCTTC	CVSSHGQIARGYTF
TRBV7-8	TRBJ2-3	TRBD2	many	TGTGCCAGCAGCTTAAGACGGGAGGTGCTGTATACGCAGTATTTT	CASSLRREVLYTQYF
TRBV19	TRBJ2-1	TRBD2	many	TGTGCCAGTAGTATTAGGGCGGGGGTTCACAATGAGCAGTTCTTC	CASSIRAGVHNEQFF
TRBV6-5	TRBJ1-5	NA	once	TGTGCCAGCAGTTACTCTGTGCGCGGTAGCAATCAGCCCCAGCATTTT	CASSYSVRGSNQPQHF
TRBV6-1	TRBJ2-7	NA	many	TGTGCCAGCAGTGAGGAGGGGGGCTACGAGCAGTACTTC	CASSEEGGYEQYF
TRBV7-2	TRBJ1-5	NA	NA	TGTGCCAGCAGCTTAGTCCAGGACAATCATCCCCAGCATTTT	CASSLVQDNHPQHF
TRBV6-5	TRBJ2-7	TRBD1	NA	TGCGCCAGCAGTTCCTCCGGGACAGGTTGGTACTTC	CASSSSGTGWYF
TRBV20-1	TRBJ2-7	NA	NA	TGCAGTGCTAGTAGGGACCACCCTTACGAGCAGTACTTC	CSASRDHPYEQYF
TRBV20-1	TRBJ2-7	TRBD2	many	TGCAGTGCCACTCAGCCTAGCGGGAGCTACGAGCAGTACTTC	CSATQPSGSYEQYF
TRBV14	TRBJ2-1	TRBD2	many	TGTGCCAGCAGCCCATTAGCGGGGACAAATGAGCAGTTCTTC	CASSPLAGTNEQFF
TRBV5-1	TRBJ2-3	NA	NA	TGCGCCATCAGGCTACAGGGTGTGTCGACAGATACGCAGTATTTT	CAIRLQGVSTDTQYF